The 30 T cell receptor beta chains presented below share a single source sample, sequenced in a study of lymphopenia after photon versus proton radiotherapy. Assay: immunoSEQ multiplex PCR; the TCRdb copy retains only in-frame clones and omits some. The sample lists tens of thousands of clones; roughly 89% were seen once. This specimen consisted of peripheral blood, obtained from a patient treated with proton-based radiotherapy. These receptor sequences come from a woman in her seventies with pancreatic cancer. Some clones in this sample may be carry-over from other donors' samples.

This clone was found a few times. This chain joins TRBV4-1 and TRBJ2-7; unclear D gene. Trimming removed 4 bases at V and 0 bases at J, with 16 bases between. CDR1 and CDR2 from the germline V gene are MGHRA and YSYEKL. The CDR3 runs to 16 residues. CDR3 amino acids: CASSPYSTPSSYEQYF. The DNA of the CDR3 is TGCGCCAGCAGCCCTTATTCGACTCCGAGCTCCTACGAGCAGTACTTC.

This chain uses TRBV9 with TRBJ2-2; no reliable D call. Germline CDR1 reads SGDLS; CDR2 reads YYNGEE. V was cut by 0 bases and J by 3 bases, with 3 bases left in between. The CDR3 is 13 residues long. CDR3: CASSVVDTGELFF. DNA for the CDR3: TGTGCCAGCAGCGTAGTGGACACCGGGGAGCTGTTTTTT.

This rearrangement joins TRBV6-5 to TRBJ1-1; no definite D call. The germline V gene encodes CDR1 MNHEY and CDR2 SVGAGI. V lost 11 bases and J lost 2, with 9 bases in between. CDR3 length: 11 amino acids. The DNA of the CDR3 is TGTGCCGTGTATCTAAACACTGAAGCTTTCTTT. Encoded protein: CAVYLNTEAFF.

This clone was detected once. CDR3 DNA sequence: TGTGCCAGCAGTAGAACTAGCGGGAGGACGGTAGAGACCCAGTACTTC. This translates into CASSRTSGRTVETQYF. This sequence joins TRBV27 and TRBJ2-5, with 12 bases aligning to TRBD2. Germline CDR1 MNHEY, CDR2 SMNVEV (reference sequence). The length of the CDR3 is 16 residues. Germline trimming cut 5 bases from V and 4 bases from J; bases unmatched to any gene: 8.

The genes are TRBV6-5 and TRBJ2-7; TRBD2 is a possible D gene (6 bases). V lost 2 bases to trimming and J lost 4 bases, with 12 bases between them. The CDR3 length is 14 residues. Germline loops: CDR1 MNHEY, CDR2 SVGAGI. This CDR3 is CASSYRLEGYEQYF. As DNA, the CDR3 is TGTGCCAGCAGTTACAGACTAGAGGGATACGAGCAGTACTTC.

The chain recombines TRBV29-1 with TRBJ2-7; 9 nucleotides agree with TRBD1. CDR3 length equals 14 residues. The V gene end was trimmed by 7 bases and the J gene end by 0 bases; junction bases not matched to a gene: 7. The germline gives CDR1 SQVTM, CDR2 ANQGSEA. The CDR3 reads CSAVGTGSSYEQYF. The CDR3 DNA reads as TGCAGCGCCGTGGGGACAGGGTCCTCCTACGAGCAGTACTTC.

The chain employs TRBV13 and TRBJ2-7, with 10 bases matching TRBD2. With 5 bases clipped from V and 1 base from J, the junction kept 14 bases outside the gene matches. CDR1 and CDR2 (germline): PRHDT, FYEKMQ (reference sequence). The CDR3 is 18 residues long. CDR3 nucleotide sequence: TGTGCCAGCAGCCCCCCTCAACTCAGCGGGAGGGAATCCTACGAGCAGTACTTC. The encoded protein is CASSPPQLSGRESYEQYF. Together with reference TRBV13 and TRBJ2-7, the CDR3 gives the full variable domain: AAGVIQSPRHLIKEKRETATLKCYPIPRHDTVYWYQQGPGQDPQFLISFYEKMQSDKGSIPDRFSAQQFSDYHSELNMSSLELGDSALYFCASSPPQLSGRESYEQYFGPGTRLTVT.

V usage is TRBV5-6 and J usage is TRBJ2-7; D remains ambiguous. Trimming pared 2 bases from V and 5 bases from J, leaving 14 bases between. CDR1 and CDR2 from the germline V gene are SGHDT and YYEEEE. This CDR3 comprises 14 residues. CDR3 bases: TGTGCCAGCAGCTTTCGAGGCAGGTCCCACGAGCAGTACTTC. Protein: CASSFRGRSHEQYF.

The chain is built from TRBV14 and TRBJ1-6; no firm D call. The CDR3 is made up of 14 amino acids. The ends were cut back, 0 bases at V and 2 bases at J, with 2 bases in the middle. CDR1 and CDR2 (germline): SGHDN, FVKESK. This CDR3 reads CASSQDAYNSPLHF. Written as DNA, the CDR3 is TGTGCCAGCAGCCAAGATGCCTATAATTCACCCCTCCACTTT. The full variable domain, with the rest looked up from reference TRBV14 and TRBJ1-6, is EAGVTQFPSHSVIEKGQTVTLRCDPISGHDNLYWYRRVMGKEIKFLLHFVKESKQDESGMPNNRFLAERTGGTYSTLKVQPAELEDSGVYFCASSQDAYNSPLHFGNGTRLTVT.

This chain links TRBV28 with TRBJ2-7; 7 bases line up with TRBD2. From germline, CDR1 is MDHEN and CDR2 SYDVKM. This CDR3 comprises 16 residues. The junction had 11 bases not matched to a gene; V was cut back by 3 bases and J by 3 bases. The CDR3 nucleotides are TGTGCCAGCAGTTTCCTCGTAGGACTAGTCAACTACGAGCAGTACTTC. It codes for CASSFLVGLVNYEQYF. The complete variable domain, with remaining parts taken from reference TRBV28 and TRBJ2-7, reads DVKVTQSSRYLVKRTGEKVFLECVQDMDHENMFWYRQDPGLGLRLIYFSYDVKMKEKGDIPEGYSVSREKKERFSLILESASTNQTSMYLCASSFLVGLVNYEQYFGPGTRLTVT.

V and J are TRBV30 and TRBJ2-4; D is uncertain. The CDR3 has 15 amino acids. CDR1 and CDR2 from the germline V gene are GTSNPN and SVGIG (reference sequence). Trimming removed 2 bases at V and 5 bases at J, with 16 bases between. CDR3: CAWSFWSESQNIQYF. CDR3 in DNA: TGTGCCTGGAGTTTCTGGTCGGAGAGCCAAAACATTCAGTACTTC.

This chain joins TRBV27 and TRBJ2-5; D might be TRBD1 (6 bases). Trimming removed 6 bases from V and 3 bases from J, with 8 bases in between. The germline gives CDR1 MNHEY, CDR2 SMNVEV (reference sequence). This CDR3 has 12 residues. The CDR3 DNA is TGTGCCAGCAGAAACAGGGAAGAGACCCAGTACTTC. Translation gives CASRNREETQYF.

The CDR3 DNA follows: TGTGCCACTAGACTGGGGGTAGGCACTGAAGCTTTCTTT. It is translated as CATRLGVGTEAFF. The rearrangement joins TRBV2 to TRBJ1-1; D might be TRBD1 (5 bases). The CDR3 has 13 residues. In germline, CDR1 is SNHLY, CDR2 FYNNEI. V lost 10 bases and J 4 bases, leaving 16 bases between the germline ends. The whole variable domain, filled in from reference TRBV2 and TRBJ1-1, reads EPEVTQTPSHQVTQMGQEVILRCVPISNHLYFYWYRQILGQKVEFLVSFYNNEISEKSEIFDDQFSVERPDGSNFTLKIRSTKLEDSAMYFCATRLGVGTEAFFGQGTRLTVV.

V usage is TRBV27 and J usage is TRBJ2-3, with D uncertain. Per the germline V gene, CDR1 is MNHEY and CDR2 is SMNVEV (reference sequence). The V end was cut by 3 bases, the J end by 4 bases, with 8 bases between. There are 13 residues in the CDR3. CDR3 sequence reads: CASSFKGSDTQYF. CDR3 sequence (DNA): TGTGCCAGCAGTTTCAAGGGATCAGATACGCAGTATTTT.

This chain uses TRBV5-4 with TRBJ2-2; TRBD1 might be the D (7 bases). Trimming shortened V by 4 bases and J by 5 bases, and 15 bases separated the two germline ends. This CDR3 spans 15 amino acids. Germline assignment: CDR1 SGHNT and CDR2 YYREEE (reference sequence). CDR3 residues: CASSPAGQITGELFF. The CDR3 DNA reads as TGTGCCAGCAGCCCGGCGGGACAGATAACCGGGGAGCTGTTTTTT.

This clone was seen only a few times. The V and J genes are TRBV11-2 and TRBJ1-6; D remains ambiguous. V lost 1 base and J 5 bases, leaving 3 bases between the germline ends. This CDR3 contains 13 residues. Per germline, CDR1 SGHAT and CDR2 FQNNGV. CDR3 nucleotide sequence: TGTGCCAGCAGCTTAGGTGATAATTCACCCCTCCACTTT. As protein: CASSLGDNSPLHF.

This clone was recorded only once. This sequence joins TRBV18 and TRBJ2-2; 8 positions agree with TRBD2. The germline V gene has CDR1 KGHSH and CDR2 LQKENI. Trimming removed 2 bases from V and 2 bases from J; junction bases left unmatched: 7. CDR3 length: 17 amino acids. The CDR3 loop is CASSPRSLAANTGELFF. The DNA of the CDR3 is TGTGCCAGCTCACCAAGATCACTAGCGGCCAACACCGGGGAGCTGTTTTTT.

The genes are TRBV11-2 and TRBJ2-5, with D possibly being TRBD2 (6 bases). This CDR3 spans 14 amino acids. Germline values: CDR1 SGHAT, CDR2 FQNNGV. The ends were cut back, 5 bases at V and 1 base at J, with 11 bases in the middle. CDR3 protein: CASSPVGGQETQYF. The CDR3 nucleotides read TGTGCCAGCAGCCCCGTGGGGGGCCAAGAGACCCAGTACTTC.

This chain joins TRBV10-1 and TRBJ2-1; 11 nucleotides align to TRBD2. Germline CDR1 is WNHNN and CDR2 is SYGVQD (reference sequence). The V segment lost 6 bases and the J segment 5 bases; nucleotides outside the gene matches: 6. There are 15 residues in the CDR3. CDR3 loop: CASSTGLAANNEQFF. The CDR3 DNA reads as TGCGCCAGCAGCACGGGACTAGCGGCTAACAATGAGCAGTTCTTC.

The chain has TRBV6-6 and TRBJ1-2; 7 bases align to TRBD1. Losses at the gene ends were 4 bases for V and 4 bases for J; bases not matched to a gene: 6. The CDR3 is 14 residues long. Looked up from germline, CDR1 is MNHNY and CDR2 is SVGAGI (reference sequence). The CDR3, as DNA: TGTGCCAGCAGTTTAGGGGGACAGTTCTATGGCTACACCTTC. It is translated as CASSLGGQFYGYTF.

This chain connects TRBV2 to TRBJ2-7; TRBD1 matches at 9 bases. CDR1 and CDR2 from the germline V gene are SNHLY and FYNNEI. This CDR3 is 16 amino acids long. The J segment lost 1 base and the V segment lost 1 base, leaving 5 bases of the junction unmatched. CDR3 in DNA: TGTGCCAGCAGTGAAGTGTTGGGACAGGGTTCCTACGAGCAGTACTTC. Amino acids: CASSEVLGQGSYEQYF.

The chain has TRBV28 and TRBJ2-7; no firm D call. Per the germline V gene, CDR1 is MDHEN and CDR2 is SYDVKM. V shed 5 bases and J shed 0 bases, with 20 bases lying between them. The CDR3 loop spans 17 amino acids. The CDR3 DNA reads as TGTGCCAGCAGTCCCATTATGTCAGAGCCAGGCTCCTACGAGCAGTACTTC. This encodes CASSPIMSEPGSYEQYF.

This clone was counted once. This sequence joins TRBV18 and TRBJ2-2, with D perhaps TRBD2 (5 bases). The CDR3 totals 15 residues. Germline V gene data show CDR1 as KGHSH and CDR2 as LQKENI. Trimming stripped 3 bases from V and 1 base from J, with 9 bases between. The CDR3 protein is CASSPRAVNTGELFF. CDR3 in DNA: TGTGCCAGCTCACCGAGAGCGGTGAACACCGGGGAGCTGTTTTTT.

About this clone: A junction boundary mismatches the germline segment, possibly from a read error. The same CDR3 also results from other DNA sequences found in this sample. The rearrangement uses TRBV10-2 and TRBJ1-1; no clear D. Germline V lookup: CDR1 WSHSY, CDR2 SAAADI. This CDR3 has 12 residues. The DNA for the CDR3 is TGCGCTAGCAGTGAGCCCTACACTGAAGCTTTCTTT. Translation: CASSEPYTEAFF.

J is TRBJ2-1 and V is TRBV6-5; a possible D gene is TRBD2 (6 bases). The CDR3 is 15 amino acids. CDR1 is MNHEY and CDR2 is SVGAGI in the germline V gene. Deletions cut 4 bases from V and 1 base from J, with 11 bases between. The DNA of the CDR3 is TGTGCCAGCAGTTTTATAGCGGCGTCCTACAATGAGCAGTTCTTC. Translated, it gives CASSFIAASYNEQFF.

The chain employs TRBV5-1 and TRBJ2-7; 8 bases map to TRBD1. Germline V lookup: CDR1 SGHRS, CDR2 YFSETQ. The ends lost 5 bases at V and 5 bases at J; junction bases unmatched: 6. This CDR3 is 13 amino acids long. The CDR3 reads CASRYGQGHEQYF. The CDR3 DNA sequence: TGCGCCAGCAGGTATGGACAGGGCCACGAGCAGTACTTC.

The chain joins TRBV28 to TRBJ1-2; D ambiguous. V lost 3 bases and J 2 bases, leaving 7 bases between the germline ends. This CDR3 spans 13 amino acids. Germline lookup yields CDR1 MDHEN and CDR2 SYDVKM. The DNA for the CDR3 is TGTGCCAGCAGTTTTGTCGGGAACTATGGCTACACCTTC. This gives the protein CASSFVGNYGYTF.

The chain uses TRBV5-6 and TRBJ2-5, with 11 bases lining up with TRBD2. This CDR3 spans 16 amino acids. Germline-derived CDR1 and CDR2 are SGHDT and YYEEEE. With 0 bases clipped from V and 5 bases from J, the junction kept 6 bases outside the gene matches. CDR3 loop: CASSLVLAGGGETQYF. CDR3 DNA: TGTGCCAGCAGCTTGGTCCTAGCGGGAGGTGGGGAGACCCAGTACTTC.

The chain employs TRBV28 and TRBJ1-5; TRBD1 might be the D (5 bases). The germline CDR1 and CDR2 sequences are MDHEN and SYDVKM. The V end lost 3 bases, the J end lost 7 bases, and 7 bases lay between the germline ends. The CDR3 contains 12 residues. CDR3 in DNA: TGTGCCAGCAGTTTTGGGGCGCAGCCCCAGCATTTT. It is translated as CASSFGAQPQHF.

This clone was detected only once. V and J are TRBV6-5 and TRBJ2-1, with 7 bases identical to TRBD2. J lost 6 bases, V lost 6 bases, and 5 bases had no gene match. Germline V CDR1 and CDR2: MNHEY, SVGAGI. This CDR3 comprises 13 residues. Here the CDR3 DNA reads TGTGCCAGCAGGAAAGCGGGGACCAATGAGCAGTTCTTC. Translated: CASRKAGTNEQFF.